What follows are 16 T cell receptor beta chains derived from one specimen sequenced in a study of blood T cell repertoires in COVID-19. Profiled with immunoSEQ multiplex PCR; TCRdb holds only in-frame clones, not every one. The sample includes 200,000 to 250,000 clones, 85% of them seen just once. The sequenced sample consisted of PBMCs or T cells enriched from blood (not recorded which). Source of these receptors: a man aged 40-49 years who had recovered from COVID-19.

This clone was recorded at least ten times. The chain recombines TRBV20-1 with TRBJ2-1; 9 positions match TRBD2. This CDR3 has 18 amino acids. Germline lookup yields CDR1 DFQATT and CDR2 SNEGSKA (reference sequence). V lost 3 bases, J lost 6 bases, and 18 bases stayed unmatched. The CDR3 DNA reads as TGCAGTGCTAGTATGCTCCGAGCGGGAGGACGTCCCTTCAATGAGCAGTTCTTC. Translated, it gives CSASMLRAGGRPFNEQFF.

The rearrangement links TRBV9 to TRBJ1-2, with D unresolved. The V end lost 3 bases, the J end lost 4 bases, and 13 bases lay between the germline ends. The CDR3 consists of 14 residues. Germline values: CDR1 SGDLS, CDR2 YYNGEE. The CDR3 sequence: CASSAPFGSYGYTF. The DNA for the CDR3 is TGTGCCAGCAGCGCCCCGTTTGGCAGCTATGGCTACACCTTC.

The J gene is TRBJ2-7, the V gene TRBV4-2; perhaps TRBD2 as D (6 bases). The CDR3 length is 15 residues. The germline V and J ends were trimmed by 6 bases and 0 bases, with 15 bases remaining between them. Germline values: CDR1 LGHNA, CDR2 YNFKEQ. CDR3 sequence reads: CASRSRDSTSYEQYF. The CDR3 bases are TGTGCCAGCAGATCCCGGGACTCCACCTCCTACGAGCAGTACTTC.

This chain joins TRBV4-2 and TRBJ2-4; 11 bases match TRBD2. This CDR3 has 19 amino acids. The V segment lost 0 bases and the J segment 3 bases; nucleotides outside the gene matches: 10. CDR1 LGHNA and CDR2 YNFKEQ come from the germline V gene. CDR3 bases: TGTGCCAGCAGCCAAGAAGGCCCACTAGCGGGAGAGTTCAAAAACATTCAGTACTTC. This encodes CASSQEGPLAGEFKNIQYF.

The chain joins TRBV6-5 to TRBJ2-7, with 7 bases that match TRBD2. Germline V CDR1 and CDR2: MNHEY, SVGAGI. The trim removed 3 bases at V and 0 bases at J, leaving 8 bases unmatched. The CDR3 covers 16 residues. This CDR3 is CASSYGPAGSSYEQYF. In DNA form, the CDR3 reads TGTGCCAGCAGTTATGGCCCAGCGGGGAGCTCCTACGAGCAGTACTTC.

This clone turned up a few times. This sequence joins TRBV5-4 and TRBJ2-7; D gene uncertain. CDR1 is SGHNT and CDR2 is YYREEE in the germline V gene (reference sequence). There are 14 residues in the CDR3. The ends were cut back, 0 bases at V and 3 bases at J, with 10 bases in the middle. CDR3 DNA: TGTGCCAGCAGCTTGGGCGGCGGCCTCTACGAGCAGTACTTC. This sequence encodes CASSLGGGLYEQYF.

The gene calls are TRBV28 and TRBJ2-3; a weak D match, TRBD2 (5 bases). The V and J ends lost 1 base and 1 base respectively, with 6 bases between them. CDR3 length: 14 amino acids. The germline CDR1 and CDR2 sequences are MDHEN and SYDVKM. CDR3: CASSLSGGTDTQYF. The CDR3 DNA sequence: TGTGCCAGCAGTTTATCCGGGGGCACAGATACGCAGTATTTT.

The V call is TRBV18, the J call TRBJ1-1; no definite D call. Per germline, CDR1 KGHSH and CDR2 LQKENI. This CDR3 comprises 13 residues. The ends were cut back, 3 bases at V and 1 base at J, with 6 bases in the middle. The CDR3 nucleotides are TGTGCCAGCTCACCCGTACAGAACACTGAAGCTTTCTTT. Residues: CASSPVQNTEAFF.

The chain joins TRBV2 to TRBJ2-7; no clear D gene. V dropped 6 bases and J dropped 2 bases, with 11 bases sitting between them. CDR1 SNHLY and CDR2 FYNNEI come from the germline V gene. The CDR3 consists of 13 residues. This CDR3 reads CASSEERTYEQYF. The CDR3 nucleotides are TGTGCCAGCAGCGAGGAGAGGACCTACGAGCAGTACTTC.

The rearrangement joins TRBV15 to TRBJ2-5; a possible D gene is TRBD2 (5 bases). V lost 9 bases and J lost 4, with 12 bases in between. Germline V gene sequence: CDR1 LNHNV, CDR2 YYDKDF (reference sequence). The CDR3 sequence is 12 residues long. The CDR3 DNA sequence: TGTGCCACTTCTCCAGAGGGAGAGACCCAGTACTTC. Translating it yields CATSPEGETQYF. Based on the CDR3 plus reference TRBV15 and TRBJ2-5, the full variable domain is DAMVIQNPRYQVTQFGKPVTLSCSQTLNHNVMYWYQQKSSQAPKLLFHYYDKDFNNEADTPDNFQSRRPNTSFCFLDIRSPGLGDTAMYLCATSPEGETQYFGPGTRLLVL.

The chain recombines TRBV6-6 with TRBJ2-7, with 7 positions matching TRBD2. Germline V lookup: CDR1 MNHNY, CDR2 SVGAGI (reference sequence). The length of the CDR3 is 13 residues. Germline trimming cut 5 bases from V and 4 bases from J; bases unmatched to any gene: 5. The chain's CDR3 is CASSLAANYEQYF. The CDR3 nucleotides are TGTGCCAGCAGTCTAGCGGCAAATTACGAGCAGTACTTC.

The chain joins TRBV12-3 or TRBV12-4 to TRBJ2-5; D is uncertain. V was pared by 1 base and J by 2 bases, with 5 bases between. This CDR3 contains 13 residues. The CDR3 nucleotides read TGTGCCAGCAGTTTAGGCAGACAAGAGACCCAGTACTTC. The encoded protein is CASSLGRQETQYF.

The chain uses TRBV15 and TRBJ2-5, with 8 bases identical to TRBD1. The ends lost 2 bases at V and 4 bases at J; junction bases unmatched: 3. Germline lookup yields CDR1 LNHNV and CDR2 YYDKDF (reference sequence). This CDR3 is 14 amino acids long. The CDR3 loop is CATSRQGALETQYF. The CDR3 bases are TGTGCCACCAGCAGACAGGGGGCTTTAGAGACCCAGTACTTC.

The V and J genes are TRBV10-3 and TRBJ2-3; TRBD2 matches 13 bases. Germline values: CDR1 ENHRY, CDR2 SYGVKD. CDR3 length: 15 residues. Losses at the gene ends were 8 bases for V and 4 bases for J; bases not matched to a gene: 6. As DNA, the CDR3 is TGTGCCATCTCCGGACTAGCGGGAGTAGCAGATACGCAGTATTTT. Protein sequence: CAISGLAGVADTQYF.

CDR3 amino acids: CASSITRGAGAVGYTF. Written as DNA, the CDR3 is TGTGCCAGTAGTATCACCCGAGGGGCAGGGGCGGTTGGCTACACCTTC. This chain joins TRBV19 and TRBJ1-2; D possibly corresponds to TRBD1 (6 bases). The germline gives CDR1 LNHDA, CDR2 SQIVND (reference sequence). This CDR3 has 16 residues. V lost 3 bases and J 7 bases, leaving 21 bases between the germline ends.

This chain joins TRBV18 and TRBJ2-2; TRBD2 matches 8 bases. CDR3 size: 18 residues. Germline trimming cut 0 bases from V and 4 bases from J; bases unmatched to any gene: 10. Per germline, CDR1 KGHSH and CDR2 LQKENI. The CDR3 coding sequence is TGTGCCAGCTCACCACCGACCAGCGGGAGTATTAGCACCGGGGAGCTGTTTTTT. This sequence encodes CASSPPTSGSISTGELFF.